What follows is one T cell receptor beta chain and its context. The antigen is undetermined. CDR3 length: 11 residues. The germline gives CDR1 SQVTM, CDR2 ANQGSEA. Trimming left V 4 bases short and J 8 bases short, with 11 bases between. These data originate in a study of CD8+ T cells in alopecia areata. Study information: Treated patients were given 5 to 10 mg oral tofacitinib twice daily.

RNA, once extracted, was reverse transcribed into cDNA for use as the sequencing template. Sequencing was performed with immunoSEQ multiplex PCR; in TCRdb, only in-frame clones are kept and a portion is missing. Seen here are about 120,000 clones, approximately 51% observed once, and the top ten hold 3% to 3.5%. Treatment of the sample: oral pan-JAK inhibitor, 5-10 mg twice daily. Study findings and constraints: Researchers report lesional scalp, most notably alopecia totalis/universalis, outstripped normal scalp in clonality. Many expanded lesional clones persisted during tofacitinib (in both scalp and blood). With patients, TCR sharing proved less clear than in mice, a difference possibly related to HLA.

This TCR was recovered from a human donor with alopecia areata. The material was CD4+ T cells sorted from blood, obtained at week 24, from a patient treated with tofacitinib. The chain is built from TRBV29-1 and TRBJ1-1; the D gene is possibly TRBD1 (6 bases). The CDR3 DNA reads TGCAGCGTTGTCCCGGGGGGCGAAGCTTTCTTT. Protein: CSVVPGGEAFF.